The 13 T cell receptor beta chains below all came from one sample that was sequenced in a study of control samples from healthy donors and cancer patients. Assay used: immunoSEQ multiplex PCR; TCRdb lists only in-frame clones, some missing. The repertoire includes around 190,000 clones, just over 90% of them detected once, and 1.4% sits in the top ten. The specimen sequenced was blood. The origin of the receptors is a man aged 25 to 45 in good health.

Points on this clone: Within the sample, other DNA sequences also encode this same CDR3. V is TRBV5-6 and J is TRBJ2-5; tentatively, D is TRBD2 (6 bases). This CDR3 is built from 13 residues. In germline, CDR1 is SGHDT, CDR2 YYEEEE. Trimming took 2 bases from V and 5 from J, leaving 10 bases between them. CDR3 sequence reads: CASSLLARETQYF. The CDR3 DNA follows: TGTGCCAGCAGCTTACTAGCACGGGAGACCCAGTACTTC.

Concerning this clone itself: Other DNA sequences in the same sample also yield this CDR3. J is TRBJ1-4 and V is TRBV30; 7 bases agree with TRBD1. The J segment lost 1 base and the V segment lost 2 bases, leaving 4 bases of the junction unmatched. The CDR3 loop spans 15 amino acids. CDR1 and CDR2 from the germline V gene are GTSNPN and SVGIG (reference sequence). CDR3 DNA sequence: TGTGCCTGGAGTACAGGGACAGTAACTAATGAAAAACTGTTTTTT. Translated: CAWSTGTVTNEKLFF.

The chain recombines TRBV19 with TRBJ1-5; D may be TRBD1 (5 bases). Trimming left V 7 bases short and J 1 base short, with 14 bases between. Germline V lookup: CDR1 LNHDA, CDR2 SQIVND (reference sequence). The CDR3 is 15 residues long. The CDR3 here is CASMGREGSNQPQHF. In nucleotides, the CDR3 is TGTGCCAGTATGGGGAGGGAGGGGAGCAATCAGCCCCAGCATTTT. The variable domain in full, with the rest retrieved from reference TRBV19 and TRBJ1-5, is DGGITQSPKYLFRKEGQNVTLSCEQNLNHDAMYWYRQDPGQGLRLIYYSQIVNDFQKGDIAEGYSVSREKKESFPLTVTSAQKNPTAFYLCASMGREGSNQPQHFGDGTRLSIL.

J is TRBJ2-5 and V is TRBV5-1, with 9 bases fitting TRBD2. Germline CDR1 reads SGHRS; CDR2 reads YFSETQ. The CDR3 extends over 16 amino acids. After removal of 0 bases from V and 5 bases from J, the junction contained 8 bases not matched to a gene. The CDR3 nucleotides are TGCGCCAGCAGCTTGGCGATAGCGGGGGTTGGGGAGACCCAGTACTTC. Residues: CASSLAIAGVGETQYF.

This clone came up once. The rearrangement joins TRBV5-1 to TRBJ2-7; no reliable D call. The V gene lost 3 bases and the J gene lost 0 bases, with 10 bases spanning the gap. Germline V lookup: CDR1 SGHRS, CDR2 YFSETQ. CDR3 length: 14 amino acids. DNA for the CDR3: TGCGCCAGCAGCTCAGGCCCATTCTCCTACGAGCAGTACTTC. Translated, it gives CASSSGPFSYEQYF.

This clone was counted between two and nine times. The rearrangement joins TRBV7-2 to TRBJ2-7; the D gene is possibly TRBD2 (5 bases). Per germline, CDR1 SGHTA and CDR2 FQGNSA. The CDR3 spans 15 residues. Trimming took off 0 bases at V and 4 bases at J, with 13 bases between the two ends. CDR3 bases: TGTGCCAGCAGCTTAGCGTTCGGTGGGAGTTACGAGCAGTACTTC. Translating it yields CASSLAFGGSYEQYF.

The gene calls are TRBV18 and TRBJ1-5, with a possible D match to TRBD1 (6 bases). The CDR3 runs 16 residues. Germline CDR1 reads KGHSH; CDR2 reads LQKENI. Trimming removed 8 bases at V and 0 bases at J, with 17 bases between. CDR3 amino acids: CASTESGQNSNQPQHF. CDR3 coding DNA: TGTGCCAGCACAGAGTCAGGACAGAATAGCAATCAGCCCCAGCATTTT.

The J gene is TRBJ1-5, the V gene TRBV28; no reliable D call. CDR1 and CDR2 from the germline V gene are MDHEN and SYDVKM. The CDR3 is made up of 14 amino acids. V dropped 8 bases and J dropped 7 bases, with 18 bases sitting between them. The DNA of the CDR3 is TGTGCCAGCGTATGGACTGCTGGTGAACAGCCCCAGCATTTT. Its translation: CASVWTAGEQPQHF.

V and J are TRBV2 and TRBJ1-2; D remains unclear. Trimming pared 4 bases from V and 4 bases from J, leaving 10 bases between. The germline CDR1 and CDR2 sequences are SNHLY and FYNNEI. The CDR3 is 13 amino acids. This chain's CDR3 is CASSGRQLYGYTF. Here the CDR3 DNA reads TGTGCCAGCAGTGGAAGACAACTCTATGGCTACACCTTC.

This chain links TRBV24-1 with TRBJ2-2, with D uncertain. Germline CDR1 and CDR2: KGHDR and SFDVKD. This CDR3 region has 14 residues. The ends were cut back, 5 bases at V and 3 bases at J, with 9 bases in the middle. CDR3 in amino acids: CATSATGYTGELFF. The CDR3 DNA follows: TGTGCCACCAGTGCGACGGGTTACACCGGGGAGCTGTTTTTT.

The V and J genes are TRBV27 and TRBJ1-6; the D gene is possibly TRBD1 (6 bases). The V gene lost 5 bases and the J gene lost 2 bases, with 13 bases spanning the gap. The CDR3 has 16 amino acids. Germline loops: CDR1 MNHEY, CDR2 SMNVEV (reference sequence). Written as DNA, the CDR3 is TGTGCCAGCAGTGCATTGCGGACAGCCTATAATTCACCCCTCCACTTT. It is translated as CASSALRTAYNSPLHF.

CDR3 sequence reads: CASSLGLTDTQYF. CDR3 coding DNA: TGCGCCAGCAGCTTGGGACTCACAGATACGCAGTATTTT. The J gene is TRBJ2-3, the V gene TRBV5-1; no reliable D call. The V end was cut by 0 bases, the J end by 2 bases, with 4 bases between. Germline loops: CDR1 SGHRS, CDR2 YFSETQ. The CDR3 is made up of 13 amino acids.

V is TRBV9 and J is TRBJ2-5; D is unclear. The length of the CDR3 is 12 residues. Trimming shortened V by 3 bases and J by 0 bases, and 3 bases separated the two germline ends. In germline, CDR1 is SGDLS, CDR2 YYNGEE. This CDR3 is CASSGNQETQYF. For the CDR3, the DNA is TGTGCCAGCAGCGGAAACCAAGAGACCCAGTACTTC.